The 14 T cell receptor beta chains below come from one sample, sequenced in a study of patients and donors after allogeneic stem cell transplantation. TCRdb re-called the RT-PCR reads through MiXCR, storing one row per CDR3 protein. The sample shows around 170,000 distinct CDR3 sequences, approximately 22% of them seen only once. The sample taken for sequencing was blood, either unsorted or a sorted T cell fraction (not recorded which). The source is a human donor who was either an allogeneic HSCT recipient or a stem cell or donor lymphocyte infusion donor (not recorded which). It is not recorded whose cells these are; they may come from a transplant donor.

This clonotype was counted only a few times. The rearrangement uses TRBV2 and TRBJ1-1; D perhaps matches TRBD1 (5 bases). Germline CDR1 is SNHLY and CDR2 is FYNNEI. This CDR3 is 14 amino acids long. V dropped 9 bases and J dropped 2 bases, with 16 bases sitting between them. CDR3 amino acids: CASHRYKINTEAFF. As DNA, the CDR3 is TGTGCCAGTCACAGGTACAAAATTAACACTGAAGCTTTCTTT. The full variable domain, with the rest looked up from reference TRBV2 and TRBJ1-1, is EPEVTQTPSHQVTQMGQEVILRCVPISNHLYFYWYRQILGQKVEFLVSFYNNEISEKSEIFDDQFSVERPDGSNFTLKIRSTKLEDSAMYFCASHRYKINTEAFFGQGTRLTVV.

There are a few counts of this clonotype. The chain has TRBV3-1 and TRBJ1-2, with D maybe TRBD1 (5 bases). CDR1 LGHDT and CDR2 YNNKEL come from the germline V gene (reference sequence). This CDR3 region has 19 residues. V gave up 1 base and J gave up 0 bases, with 21 bases separating them. The chain's CDR3 is CASSQGTRELFTANYGYTF. In DNA, the CDR3 is TGTGCCAGCAGCCAAGGAACCAGGGAACTCTTCACAGCTAACTATGGCTACACCTTC.

The chain combines TRBV4-1 with TRBJ2-1; TRBD2 matches at 12 bases. Germline assignment: CDR1 MGHRA and CDR2 YSYEKL. After removal of 2 bases from V and 0 bases from J, the junction contained 2 bases not matched to a gene. The CDR3 consists of 17 residues. The CDR3 sequence is CASSQRLAGVSYNEQFF. The CDR3 DNA sequence: TGCGCCAGCAGCCAACGACTAGCGGGGGTCTCCTACAATGAGCAGTTCTTC.

In its sample, this clonotype was seen a few times. The gene calls are TRBV7-9 and TRBJ2-3; 10 positions agree with TRBD2. Looked up from germline, CDR1 is SEHNR and CDR2 is FQNEAQ (reference sequence). V shed 4 bases, J shed 7 bases, and the junction held 11 bases outside the gene matches. CDR3 length: 16 residues. This chain's CDR3 is CASSSSQREGRNTQYF. The DNA for the CDR3 is TGTGCCAGCAGCTCATCACAGCGGGAGGGCCGGAATACGCAGTATTTT.

This rearrangement joins TRBV19 to TRBJ2-7; 9 bases map to TRBD1. Germline CDR1 and CDR2: LNHDA and SQIVND (reference sequence). J was trimmed by 7 bases and V by 2 bases; bases with no gene match: 6. The CDR3 covers 14 residues. CDR3 region: CASSITGGSGEQYF. CDR3 nucleotides: TGTGCCAGTAGTATAACAGGGGGCTCTGGGGAGCAGTACTTC.

This clonotype appeared a few times. The genes are TRBV5-1 and TRBJ2-1; possibly TRBD2 for D (6 bases). V lost 0 bases and J lost 13, with 11 bases in between. This CDR3 has 12 residues. Germline lookup yields CDR1 SGHRS and CDR2 YFSETQ. For the CDR3, the DNA is TGCGCCAGCAGCTTGGTCCCGGAGGGACAGTTCTTC. Its protein product is CASSLVPEGQFF. Together with reference TRBV5-1 and TRBJ2-1, the CDR3 gives the full variable domain: KAGVTQTPRYLIKTRGQQVTLSCSPISGHRSVSWYQQTPGQGLQFLFEYFSETQRNKGNFPGRFSGRQFSNSRSEMNVSTLELGDSALYLCASSLVPEGQFFGPGTRLTVL.

This clonotype showed up just a few times. This chain uses TRBV20-1 with TRBJ1-3; no definite D call. V was cut by 1 base and J by 2 bases, with 18 bases left in between. The CDR3 runs to 17 residues. Germline assignment: CDR1 DFQATT and CDR2 SNEGSKA (reference sequence). CDR3 sequence: CSARVISAAYTGNTIYF. The CDR3 region has the DNA TGCAGTGCTAGAGTCATTTCTGCAGCATATACTGGAAACACCATATATTTT.

At least ten counts were recorded for this clonotype. The chain has TRBV2 and TRBJ1-4; D unresolved. Germline V gene sequence: CDR1 SNHLY, CDR2 FYNNEI. The CDR3 spans 12 residues. V was shortened by 2 bases and J by 11 bases, with 9 bases between the two germline ends. CDR3 nucleotide sequence: TGTGCCAGCAGTGAAATTTCCGAGAAACTGTTTTTT. It encodes CASSEISEKLFF.

In its sample, this clonotype was seen a few times. The rearrangement uses TRBV20-1 and TRBJ2-3; 7 bases match TRBD2. J lost 5 bases, V lost 6 bases, and 8 bases had no gene match. This CDR3 is 13 amino acids long. Germline V gene lookup returns CDR1 DFQATT and CDR2 SNEGSKA (reference sequence). The CDR3 region has the DNA TGCAGTGCCCCCCTCGCGGGAGAAGATACGCAGTATTTT. This gives the protein CSAPLAGEDTQYF.

This clonotype has a handful of counts. This chain connects TRBV5-1 to TRBJ2-1; no firm D call. The CDR3 contains 14 residues. V shed 0 bases and J shed 8 bases, with 12 bases lying between them. Looked up from germline, CDR1 is SGHRS and CDR2 is YFSETQ. The CDR3 protein is CASSLEPASDEQFF. DNA of the CDR3: TGCGCCAGCAGCTTGGAACCGGCGTCGGATGAGCAGTTCTTC. The full variable domain, with the rest looked up from reference TRBV5-1 and TRBJ2-1, is KAGVTQTPRYLIKTRGQQVTLSCSPISGHRSVSWYQQTPGQGLQFLFEYFSETQRNKGNFPGRFSGRQFSNSRSEMNVSTLELGDSALYLCASSLEPASDEQFFGPGTRLTVL.

This chain links TRBV25-1 with TRBJ2-4, with TRBD1 matching over 8 bases. The J segment lost 4 bases and the V segment lost 2 bases, leaving 16 bases of the junction unmatched. This CDR3 has 19 residues. Germline V gene lookup returns CDR1 MGHDK and CDR2 SYGVNS. The CDR3 sequence: CASSEDRGKGQGAKNIQYF. CDR3 nucleotides: TGTGCCAGCAGTGAAGATCGAGGGAAGGGGCAGGGGGCTAAAAACATTCAGTACTTC.

The genes are TRBV20-1 and TRBJ2-3; D remains ambiguous. This CDR3 contains 11 residues. Germline CDR1 DFQATT, CDR2 SNEGSKA (reference sequence). Trimming shortened V by 6 bases and J by 2 bases, and 6 bases separated the two germline ends. Here the CDR3 reads CSASLTDTQYF. In nucleotides, the CDR3 is TGCAGTGCCAGTCTCACAGATACGCAGTATTTT.

The CDR3 here is CASTSGQGISNQPQHF. The CDR3 DNA sequence: TGTGCCAGTACTTCCGGGCAGGGGATAAGCAATCAGCCCCAGCATTTT. The genes are TRBV19 and TRBJ1-5, with D possibly TRBD1 on 6 matching bases. The CDR3 loop spans 16 amino acids. CDR1 is LNHDA and CDR2 is SQIVND in the germline V gene (reference sequence). V dropped 7 bases and J dropped 1 base, with 17 bases sitting between them.

This sequence joins TRBV27 and TRBJ2-7; 8 bases line up with TRBD1. Germline V CDR1 and CDR2: MNHEY, SMNVEV (reference sequence). The CDR3 spans 16 residues. V shed 8 bases and J 3 bases; nucleotides not matched to a gene: 15. The CDR3 coding sequence is TGTGCCAGCCGGATCCTCATTGACAGGGGTCTCTACGAGCAGTACTTC. It codes for CASRILIDRGLYEQYF.